This T cell receptor (beta chain) was sequenced during a study of T cell responses to AZD1222 COVID-19 vaccine. The V end was cut by 0 bases, the J end by 3 bases, with 11 bases between. Per germline, CDR1 PRHDT and CDR2 FYEKMQ (reference sequence). The CDR3 consists of 15 residues. Assay: immunoSEQ multiplex PCR; the TCRdb copy retains only in-frame clones and omits some. The sample shows about 150,000 clones, about nine tenths of them seen only once. With respect to this clone: Its matching antigen is unknown.

Broader study findings: A mostly white British donor set with more females was recruited, and clonal diversity was possibly underestimated.

This TCR was recovered from an adult in good health. Sequenced material: peripheral blood, taken on day 0 of AZD1222 vaccination. The J gene is TRBJ1-1, the V gene TRBV13; unclear D gene. The CDR3 bases are TGTGCCAGCAGCTTAGGGAAGGGCCGGTACACTGAAGCTTTCTTT. This gives the protein CASSLGKGRYTEAFF.